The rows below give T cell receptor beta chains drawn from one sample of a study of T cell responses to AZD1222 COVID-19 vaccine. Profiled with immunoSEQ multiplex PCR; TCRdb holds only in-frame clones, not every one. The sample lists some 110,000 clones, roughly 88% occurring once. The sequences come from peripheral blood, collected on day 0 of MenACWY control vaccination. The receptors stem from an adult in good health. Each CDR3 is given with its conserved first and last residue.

CDR3 protein: CASSSPDRVGGYTF
J gene: TRBJ1-2
V gene: TRBV28

CDR3 protein: CASSLGPTQYF
J gene: TRBJ2-5
V gene: TRBV5-6

CDR3 protein: CASSVDRAFSNQPQHF
J gene: TRBJ1-5
V gene: TRBV5-6

CDR3 protein: CASSQDRFSTEAFF
J gene: TRBJ1-1
V gene: TRBV4-1

CDR3 protein: CASSSWTGSGELFF
J gene: TRBJ2-2
V gene: TRBV7-9

CDR3 protein: CASSYSGSRGKQPQHF
J gene: TRBJ1-5
V gene: TRBV6-2/TRBV6-3

CDR3 protein: CASSQETRVQSGELFF
J gene: TRBJ2-2
V gene: TRBV4-1

CDR3 protein: CASSHASGTGVGNEQFF
J gene: TRBJ2-1
V gene: TRBV3-1/TRBV3-2

CDR3 protein: CASSLLGSMNTEAFF
J gene: TRBJ1-1
V gene: TRBV11-2

CDR3 protein: CASSTRDRPEKLFF
J gene: TRBJ1-4
V gene: TRBV6-5

CDR3 protein: CASSYSVAGHQETQYF
J gene: TRBJ2-5
V gene: TRBV6-5

CDR3 protein: CASIEGGLTGELFF
J gene: TRBJ2-2
V gene: TRBV10-2

CDR3 protein: CSVEKPPDTQYF
J gene: TRBJ2-3
V gene: TRBV29-1

CDR3 protein: CASSTDRGAYNEQFF
J gene: TRBJ2-1
V gene: TRBV11-2

CDR3 protein: CASTWTGPSYEQYF
J gene: TRBJ2-7
V gene: TRBV5-6

CDR3 protein: CASSEEALLRNQPQHF
J gene: TRBJ1-5
V gene: TRBV2

CDR3 protein: CAIGGTGDVTEAFF
J gene: TRBJ1-1
V gene: TRBV6-5

CDR3 protein: CASSWGGLKETQYF
J gene: TRBJ2-5
V gene: TRBV5-1